The 2 T cell receptor beta chains below come from one sample, sequenced in a study of prognosis after radiotherapy for stage I lung cancer. The genomic DNA TCR beta CDR3 region underwent two rounds of multiplex PCR. Primers were specific to each TRBV and TRBJ gene in first-round PCR. TCRdb passed the multiplex PCR reads through MiXCR, listing each CDR3 protein once. The table records fewer than 65,000 distinct CDR3 sequences, around a third of them present only once. The source material was PBMCs, sampled before or after stereotactic body radiation therapy (not recorded which). The source is a donor aged 50 or older with non-small cell lung cancer.

This clonotype was observed at least ten times. The V and J genes are TRBV18 and TRBJ1-2; 9 bases align to TRBD1. The ends lost 3 bases at V and 5 bases at J; junction bases unmatched: 4. The CDR3 runs to 14 residues. Germline CDR1 KGHSH, CDR2 LQKENI. CDR3 region: CASSPLGQGYGYTF. CDR3 in DNA: TGTGCCAGCTCACCTTTGGGACAGGGATATGGCTACACCTTC.

This clonotype was seen ten or more times. This chain links TRBV28 with TRBJ1-4; 11 nucleotides align to TRBD1. This CDR3 is built from 17 residues. The ends lost 2 bases at V and 2 bases at J; junction bases unmatched: 4. From germline, CDR1 is MDHEN and CDR2 SYDVKM. The CDR3 DNA reads as TGTGCCAGCAGTTTACAGGACAGGGGGCCGACTAATGAAAAACTGTTTTTT. Amino acids: CASSLQDRGPTNEKLFF.